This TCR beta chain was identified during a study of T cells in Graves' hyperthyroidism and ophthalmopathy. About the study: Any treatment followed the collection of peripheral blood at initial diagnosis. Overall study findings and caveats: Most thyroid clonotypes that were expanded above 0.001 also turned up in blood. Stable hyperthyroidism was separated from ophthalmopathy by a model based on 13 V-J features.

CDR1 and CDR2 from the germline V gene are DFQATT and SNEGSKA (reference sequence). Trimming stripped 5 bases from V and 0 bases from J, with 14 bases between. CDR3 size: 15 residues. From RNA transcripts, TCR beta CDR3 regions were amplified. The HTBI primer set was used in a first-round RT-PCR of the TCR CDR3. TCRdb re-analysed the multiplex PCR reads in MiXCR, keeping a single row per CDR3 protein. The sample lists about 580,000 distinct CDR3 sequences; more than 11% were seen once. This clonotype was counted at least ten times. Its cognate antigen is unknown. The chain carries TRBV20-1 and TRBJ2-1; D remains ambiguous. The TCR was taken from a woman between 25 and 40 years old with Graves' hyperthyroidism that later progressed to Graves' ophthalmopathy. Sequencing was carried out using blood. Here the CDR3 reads CSASPSRSSYNEQFF. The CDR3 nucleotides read TGCAGTGCTTCGCCCTCGAGGAGCTCCTACAATGAGCAGTTCTTC.